This is a list of T cell receptor beta chains from one sample in a study of blood T cells in healthy people across ages. Using its own MiXCR run on the 5' RACE reads, TCRdb lists one record per CDR3 protein. The sample contains about 1,600,000 distinct CDR3 sequences, roughly 45% of which appear only once. Sample: blood. The receptors were sampled from a woman between 18 and 30 years old in good health. Both conserved end residues are part of each CDR3. The order of the fields is D gene, V gene, clone size, J gene, CDR3 protein, CDR3 DNA. The D gene is left open where the match is weak. The size of a clone is reported for some rows only, either as once, few or many, or as a class for expanded clones.

d_gene: TRBD2; v_gene: TRBV4-2; abundance: few; j_gene: TRBJ2-3; CDR3aa: CASSQAGTSGAGDTQYF; CDR3nt: TGTGCCAGCAGCCAAGCGGGGACTAGCGGGGCCGGGGATACGCAGTATTTT
d_gene: TRBD2; v_gene: TRBV20-1; abundance: NA; j_gene: TRBJ2-2; CDR3aa: CSASKTSGRVNTGELFF; CDR3nt: TGCAGTGCTAGCAAGACTAGCGGGAGGGTGAACACCGGGGAGCTGTTTTTT
d_gene: NA; v_gene: TRBV7-2; abundance: few; j_gene: TRBJ2-3; CDR3aa: CASSPSATTQYF; CDR3nt: TGTGCCAGCAGCCCCTCAGCGACTACGCAGTATTTT
d_gene: TRBD1; v_gene: TRBV6-2/TRBV6-3; abundance: NA; j_gene: TRBJ1-1; CDR3aa: CASRSGDRNTEAFF; CDR3nt: TGTGCCAGCAGGAGCGGGGACAGGAACACTGAAGCTTTCTTT
d_gene: NA; v_gene: TRBV20-1; abundance: NA; j_gene: TRBJ2-1; CDR3aa: CSAITSTVDNEQFF; CDR3nt: TGCAGTGCCATTACTAGCACCGTCGACAATGAGCAGTTCTTC
d_gene: TRBD1; v_gene: TRBV6-1; abundance: few; j_gene: TRBJ2-7; CDR3aa: CASRDRDQDYEQYF; CDR3nt: TGTGCCAGCAGGGACAGGGACCAGGACTACGAGCAGTACTTC
d_gene: NA; v_gene: TRBV9; abundance: NA; j_gene: TRBJ2-3; CDR3aa: CASSVDAGTLGADTQYF; CDR3nt: TGTGCCAGCAGCGTGGACGCCGGGACCCTCGGGGCAGATACGCAGTATTTT
d_gene: TRBD2; v_gene: TRBV2; abundance: few; j_gene: TRBJ2-5; CDR3aa: CAGGREQYF; CDR3nt: TGTGCGGGAGGGCGAGAGCAGTACTTC
d_gene: TRBD2; v_gene: TRBV5-1; abundance: once; j_gene: TRBJ2-7; CDR3aa: CAGSFLTSDISYEQYF; CDR3nt: TGCGCCGGCAGCTTCCTGACTAGCGATATCTCCTACGAGCAGTACTTC
d_gene: NA; v_gene: TRBV29-1; abundance: few; j_gene: TRBJ2-5; CDR3aa: CSVEVGLSETQYF; CDR3nt: TGCAGCGTTGAAGTGGGACTGAGTGAGACCCAGTACTTC
d_gene: NA; v_gene: TRBV20-1; abundance: NA; j_gene: TRBJ2-5; CDR3aa: CSASGGQDFQETQYF; CDR3nt: TGCAGTGCTTCAGGAGGGCAGGACTTCCAAGAGACCCAGTACTTC
d_gene: TRBD2; v_gene: TRBV10-3; abundance: few; j_gene: TRBJ2-7; CDR3aa: CAITRGLAASYNEQYF; CDR3nt: TGTGCCATCACCAGGGGACTAGCGGCGTCCTACAATGAGCAGTACTTC
d_gene: NA; v_gene: TRBV6-6; abundance: NA; j_gene: TRBJ2-1; CDR3aa: CASSYSIASVSYNEQFF; CDR3nt: TGTGCCAGCAGTTACTCGATCGCGTCAGTCTCCTACAATGAGCAGTTCTTC
d_gene: TRBD2; v_gene: TRBV20-1; abundance: NA; j_gene: TRBJ2-7; CDR3aa: CSASHGTSGYEQYF; CDR3nt: TGCAGTGCTAGTCACGGGACTAGCGGCTACGAGCAGTACTTC
d_gene: TRBD2; v_gene: TRBV3-1; abundance: NA; j_gene: TRBJ2-1; CDR3aa: CASSQIPGLAGGYNEQFF; CDR3nt: TGTGCCAGCAGCCAAATTCCGGGACTAGCGGGGGGGTACAATGAGCAGTTCTTC
d_gene: NA; v_gene: TRBV6-4; abundance: few; j_gene: TRBJ2-1; CDR3aa: CASIARTYNEQFF; CDR3nt: TGTGCCAGCATAGCCCGAACCTACAATGAGCAGTTCTTC
d_gene: NA; v_gene: TRBV12-5; abundance: NA; j_gene: TRBJ1-2; CDR3aa: CASGLVLGSIGGDYGYTF; CDR3nt: TGTGCTAGTGGTTTGGTACTGGGTTCCATCGGGGGGGACTATGGCTACACCTTC
d_gene: TRBD1; v_gene: TRBV29-1; abundance: few; j_gene: TRBJ2-7; CDR3aa: CSVRQGASEQYF; CDR3nt: TGCAGCGTCCGACAGGGCGCGTCCGAGCAGTACTTC
d_gene: NA; v_gene: TRBV28; abundance: NA; j_gene: TRBJ1-2; CDR3aa: CASSLKGPYGYTF; CDR3nt: TGTGCCAGCAGTTTGAAGGGCCCCTATGGCTACACCTTC
d_gene: TRBD1; v_gene: TRBV13; abundance: NA; j_gene: TRBJ2-7; CDR3aa: CASSPDFLQGAENYEQYF; CDR3nt: TGTGCCAGCAGCCCGGATTTCTTACAGGGGGCCGAGAACTACGAGCAGTACTTC
d_gene: TRBD1; v_gene: TRBV24-1; abundance: few; j_gene: TRBJ2-1; CDR3aa: CATSDPQGPYNEQFF; CDR3nt: TGTGCCACCAGTGACCCACAGGGGCCCTACAATGAGCAGTTCTTC
d_gene: NA; v_gene: TRBV29-1; abundance: NA; j_gene: TRBJ2-7; CDR3aa: CSVGESYTDEQYF; CDR3nt: TGCAGCGTTGGGGAGAGCTACACCGACGAGCAGTACTTC
d_gene: NA; v_gene: TRBV28; abundance: NA; j_gene: TRBJ2-7; CDR3aa: CASRDRFSYEQYF; CDR3nt: TGTGCCAGCAGGGACAGATTCTCCTACGAGCAGTACTTC
d_gene: NA; v_gene: TRBV20-1; abundance: NA; j_gene: TRBJ2-1; CDR3aa: CSARGSGVDEQFF; CDR3nt: TGCAGTGCTAGGGGATCAGGGGTAGATGAGCAGTTCTTC
d_gene: NA; v_gene: TRBV19; abundance: NA; j_gene: TRBJ1-2; CDR3aa: CASSKARGYNYGYTF; CDR3nt: TGTGCCAGTAGTAAAGCCCGCGGGTATAACTATGGCTACACCTTC
d_gene: NA; v_gene: TRBV9; abundance: NA; j_gene: TRBJ2-3; CDR3aa: CASSVRPNTDTQYF; CDR3nt: TGTGCCAGCAGCGTACGGCCTAACACAGATACGCAGTATTTT
d_gene: NA; v_gene: TRBV2; abundance: few; j_gene: TRBJ2-7; CDR3aa: CASSEERNFSYEQYF; CDR3nt: TGTGCCAGCAGTGAGGAGCGGAACTTCTCCTACGAGCAGTACTTC
d_gene: TRBD2; v_gene: TRBV29-1; abundance: NA; j_gene: TRBJ2-1; CDR3aa: CSVTYRLAGGNEQFF; CDR3nt: TGCAGCGTTACTTACAGACTAGCGGGAGGCAATGAGCAGTTCTTC
d_gene: TRBD2; v_gene: TRBV5-6; abundance: NA; j_gene: TRBJ2-3; CDR3aa: CASSCGRSTDTQYF; CDR3nt: TGTGCCAGCAGCTGCGGGAGGTCCACAGATACGCAGTATTTT
d_gene: NA; v_gene: TRBV27; abundance: NA; j_gene: TRBJ2-5; CDR3aa: CASSRMRSETQYF; CDR3nt: TGTGCCAGCAGTCGTATGCGATCAGAGACCCAGTACTTC
d_gene: NA; v_gene: TRBV6-5; abundance: NA; j_gene: TRBJ1-4; CDR3aa: CASSYGGGPNEKLFF; CDR3nt: TGTGCCAGCAGTTACGGGGGCGGACCCAATGAAAAACTGTTTTTT
d_gene: TRBD2; v_gene: TRBV13; abundance: many; j_gene: TRBJ2-7; CDR3aa: CASSSPTSGSYEQYF; CDR3nt: TGTGCCAGCAGCTCTCCGACTAGCGGGAGCTACGAGCAGTACTTC
d_gene: TRBD2; v_gene: TRBV5-6; abundance: few; j_gene: TRBJ2-7; CDR3aa: CASSRRLGTSGRKFREQYF; CDR3nt: TGTGCCAGCAGCCGGCGCCTTGGGACTAGCGGGAGGAAATTCCGCGAGCAGTACTTC
d_gene: TRBD2; v_gene: TRBV5-1; abundance: few; j_gene: TRBJ2-1; CDR3aa: CASSLATSGATGDEQFF; CDR3nt: TGCGCCAGCAGCTTGGCTACTAGCGGAGCCACGGGCGATGAGCAGTTCTTC
d_gene: NA; v_gene: TRBV11-2; abundance: NA; j_gene: TRBJ2-1; CDR3aa: CASSLWGVAPYNEQFF; CDR3nt: TGTGCCAGCAGCTTATGGGGGGTAGCCCCCTACAATGAGCAGTTCTTC
d_gene: TRBD2; v_gene: TRBV6-5; abundance: NA; j_gene: TRBJ2-7; CDR3aa: CASSSPGRGHYEQYF; CDR3nt: TGTGCCAGCAGTTCCCCGGGGAGGGGCCACTACGAGCAGTACTTC
d_gene: TRBD1; v_gene: TRBV20-1; abundance: NA; j_gene: TRBJ1-6; CDR3aa: CSARRQGDSPLHF; CDR3nt: TGCAGTGCTAGGCGGCAGGGGGATTCACCCCTCCACTTT
d_gene: TRBD1; v_gene: TRBV6-1; abundance: NA; j_gene: TRBJ1-5; CDR3aa: CASRQGNWGNQPQHF; CDR3nt: TGTGCCAGCAGACAGGGGAACTGGGGCAATCAGCCCCAGCATTTT
d_gene: NA; v_gene: TRBV7-8; abundance: NA; j_gene: TRBJ2-7; CDR3aa: CASSSQQTSYEQYF; CDR3nt: TGTGCCAGCAGCTCCCAGCAGACGTCCTACGAGCAGTACTTC
d_gene: TRBD2; v_gene: TRBV20-1; abundance: many; j_gene: TRBJ2-7; CDR3aa: CSAPKLAAQGREQYF; CDR3nt: TGCAGTGCTCCGAAACTAGCGGCCCAGGGACGGGAGCAGTACTTC
d_gene: TRBD1; v_gene: TRBV5-6; abundance: NA; j_gene: TRBJ1-5; CDR3aa: CASSDGRQGVNQPQHF; CDR3nt: TGTGCCAGCAGCGACGGTCGACAGGGGGTCAATCAGCCCCAGCATTTT
d_gene: NA; v_gene: TRBV10-3; abundance: few; j_gene: TRBJ2-3; CDR3aa: CAISEPRGGSTDTQYF; CDR3nt: TGTGCCATCAGTGAGCCGCGGGGAGGTAGCACAGATACGCAGTATTTT